The T cell receptor beta chain described here comes from a study of radiotherapy plus CTLA-4 blockade in lung cancer. At the level of the study: Objective responses emerged in around 18% of patients, and around 29% attained disease control. Study-level findings and limits: Expansion of tumor-derived TCR clones was observed in blood after radiotherapy plus ipilimumab. According to reports, early shifts in blood T cell clones, alongside interferon-beta, forecast response most accurately.

Germline CDR1 LNHDA, CDR2 SQIVND (reference sequence). V lost 5 bases to trimming and J lost 6 bases; unmatched junction nucleotides: 12. The length of the CDR3 is 17 residues. Participants had chemo-refractory metastatic non-small-cell lung cancer and were treated with focal radiation plus ipilimumab CTLA-4 blockade. Repertoires were generated with immunoSEQ multiplex PCR, while TCRdb's copy carries only in-frame clones and drops some. The sample includes some 74,000 clones, approximately 80% of them seen just once. Note on this clone: Its antigen is currently unknown.

The V call is TRBV19, the J call TRBJ2-2, with 10 bases that match TRBD2. The sequence came from a human donor with non-small cell lung cancer who had a complete response to radiotherapy plus ipilimumab. Sequencing used peripheral blood, obtained from a patient treated with radiotherapy plus ipilimumab. The CDR3 region is CASSPIPSGSPAGELFF. The CDR3 DNA reads as TGTGCCAGTAGTCCGATCCCTAGCGGGAGTCCCGCCGGGGAGCTGTTTTTT.